This T cell receptor beta chain was profiled in a study of T cell changes during pregnancy in multiple sclerosis. Using immunoSEQ multiplex PCR, the repertoire was profiled, and TCRdb retains in-frame clones only, with some absent. The table includes 95,000 to 150,000 clones, under 95% detected once. Concerning this clone itself: Other DNA sequences in this sample translate to the same CDR3.

This CDR3 has 13 residues. Germline CDR1 SGHRS, CDR2 YFSETQ. The V and J ends lost 5 bases and 3 bases, in that order; junction bases with no gene match: 2. This sequence was found in a female donor with multiple sclerosis, enrolled in a pregnancy study. This sample comprised peripheral blood, obtained before pregnancy. The V gene is TRBV5-1, the J gene TRBJ2-7; 10 positions match TRBD1. The CDR3 sequence: CASSWTGGYEQYF. CDR3 sequence (DNA): TGCGCCAGCAGTTGGACAGGGGGCTACGAGCAGTACTTC.